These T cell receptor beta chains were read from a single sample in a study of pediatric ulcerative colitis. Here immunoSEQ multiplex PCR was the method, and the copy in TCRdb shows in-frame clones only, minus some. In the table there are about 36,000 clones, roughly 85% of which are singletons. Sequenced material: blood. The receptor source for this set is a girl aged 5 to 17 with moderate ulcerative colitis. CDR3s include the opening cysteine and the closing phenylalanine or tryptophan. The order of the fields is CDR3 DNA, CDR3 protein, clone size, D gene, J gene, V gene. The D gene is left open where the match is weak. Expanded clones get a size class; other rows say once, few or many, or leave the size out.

CDR3nt: TGTGCCAGCGCCCTCAGAGGGGGGGCCTACGAGCAGTACTTC; CDR3aa: CASALRGGAYEQYF; abundance: once; d_gene: NA; j_gene: TRBJ2-7; v_gene: TRBV11-2
CDR3nt: TGTGCCAGCAGCTTAGTTTTCACAACCGGGGAGCTGTTTTTT; CDR3aa: CASSLVFTTGELFF; abundance: NA; d_gene: NA; j_gene: TRBJ2-2; v_gene: TRBV11-2
CDR3nt: TGTGCCAGCAGTTTAAGGCTCAATCAGCCCCAGCATTTT; CDR3aa: CASSLRLNQPQHF; abundance: NA; d_gene: NA; j_gene: TRBJ1-5; v_gene: TRBV28
CDR3nt: TGTGCCAGCCGCAGGGCCGGGCTTTCTAGTGGTCTGAGCAGGTTCTTC; CDR3aa: CASRRAGLSSGLSRFF; abundance: NA; d_gene: NA; j_gene: TRBJ2-1; v_gene: TRBV2
CDR3nt: TGTGCCAGCAGTGCTAGGGGACAGGGGAACACTGAAGCTTTCTTT; CDR3aa: CASSARGQGNTEAFF; abundance: NA; d_gene: TRBD1; j_gene: TRBJ1-1; v_gene: TRBV6-5
CDR3nt: TGTGCCATCAGCGGAGGGTCGGACAGTCCCACAATCTACGAGCAGTACTTC; CDR3aa: CAISGGSDSPTIYEQYF; abundance: NA; d_gene: NA; j_gene: TRBJ2-7; v_gene: TRBV10-3
CDR3nt: TGTGCCAGCAGCTTAGCGTTGTCGACGGCTAGGAACACTGAAGCTTTCTTT; CDR3aa: CASSLALSTARNTEAFF; abundance: NA; d_gene: NA; j_gene: TRBJ1-1; v_gene: TRBV7-9
CDR3nt: TGTGCCAGCAGCTTGGTGCGGGCAAGCTCCTACGAGCAGTACTTC; CDR3aa: CASSLVRASSYEQYF; abundance: NA; d_gene: NA; j_gene: TRBJ2-7; v_gene: TRBV5-4
CDR3nt: TGCGCCAGCAGCCAAGACTGGACCAATGAGCAGTTCTTC; CDR3aa: CASSQDWTNEQFF; abundance: NA; d_gene: NA; j_gene: TRBJ2-1; v_gene: TRBV4-1
CDR3nt: TGTGCCAGCAGTGCCTGGACTAGCGGGAGCTCCTACGAGCAGTACTTC; CDR3aa: CASSAWTSGSSYEQYF; abundance: NA; d_gene: TRBD2; j_gene: TRBJ2-7; v_gene: TRBV25-1
CDR3nt: TGTGCCAGCAGTACCATTGCCGGTGACTATGGCTACACCTTC; CDR3aa: CASSTIAGDYGYTF; abundance: once; d_gene: NA; j_gene: TRBJ1-2; v_gene: TRBV9
CDR3nt: TGTGCCAGTAGTATCCCAATCGCAGGGGACGGATCCGGGGAGCTGTTTTTT; CDR3aa: CASSIPIAGDGSGELFF; abundance: few; d_gene: NA; j_gene: TRBJ2-2; v_gene: TRBV19
CDR3nt: TGTGCCAGCAGCGGGATTGGTCAGCCTTGGGAGCAGTTCTTC; CDR3aa: CASSGIGQPWEQFF; abundance: NA; d_gene: NA; j_gene: TRBJ2-1; v_gene: TRBV9
CDR3nt: TGTGCCAGCAGCCCAGAGCCAGGGAGGGGGTACAATGAGCAGTTCTTC; CDR3aa: CASSPEPGRGYNEQFF; abundance: NA; d_gene: NA; j_gene: TRBJ2-1; v_gene: TRBV7-2
CDR3nt: TGTGCCAGCTCACCCTGGACTACTAGCACAGATACGCAGTATTTT; CDR3aa: CASSPWTTSTDTQYF; abundance: NA; d_gene: NA; j_gene: TRBJ2-3; v_gene: TRBV18
CDR3nt: TGCGCCACCATGACTAGCCCCGGCTCCACAGATACGCAGTATTTT; CDR3aa: CATMTSPGSTDTQYF; abundance: NA; d_gene: TRBD2; j_gene: TRBJ2-3; v_gene: TRBV5-1
CDR3nt: TGCGCCAGCAGCCAGGGAATCGAGACAGGAGACTACGAGCAGTACTTC; CDR3aa: CASSQGIETGDYEQYF; abundance: NA; d_gene: NA; j_gene: TRBJ2-7; v_gene: TRBV4-1
CDR3nt: TGCGCCAGCAGCCAAGCGGCCGGGACAGGGACTAATGAAAAACTGTTTTTT; CDR3aa: CASSQAAGTGTNEKLFF; abundance: NA; d_gene: TRBD1; j_gene: TRBJ1-4; v_gene: TRBV4-1
CDR3nt: TGTGCCAGCAGGCTCGGGAGGGCCCCACTAACTGAAGCTTTCTTT; CDR3aa: CASRLGRAPLTEAFF; abundance: once; d_gene: NA; j_gene: TRBJ1-1; v_gene: TRBV28
CDR3nt: TGTGCCAGCTCAGTTCAACGGGGGAGTAGCAATCAGCCCCAGCATTTT; CDR3aa: CASSVQRGSSNQPQHF; abundance: NA; d_gene: NA; j_gene: TRBJ1-5; v_gene: TRBV18
CDR3nt: TGTGCCAGCAGTTACTCCGGGACAGAAACTGAAGCTTTCTTT; CDR3aa: CASSYSGTETEAFF; abundance: few; d_gene: TRBD1; j_gene: TRBJ1-1; v_gene: TRBV6-6
CDR3nt: TGTGCCAGCAGTTACAGTAGGGTGAACACTGAAGCTTTCTTT; CDR3aa: CASSYSRVNTEAFF; abundance: once; d_gene: NA; j_gene: TRBJ1-1; v_gene: TRBV6-5
CDR3nt: TGCGCCAGCAGCTTGTCTGGATCCACCGGGGAGCTGTTTTTT; CDR3aa: CASSLSGSTGELFF; abundance: NA; d_gene: NA; j_gene: TRBJ2-2; v_gene: TRBV5-1
CDR3nt: TGTGCCAGCACCTCCAGGGGGGGGCTCGAAGATACGCAGTATTTT; CDR3aa: CASTSRGGLEDTQYF; abundance: NA; d_gene: NA; j_gene: TRBJ2-3; v_gene: TRBV5-4
CDR3nt: TGTGCCAGCAGGACCGGGACACACCGCACAGATACGCAGTATTTT; CDR3aa: CASRTGTHRTDTQYF; abundance: NA; d_gene: NA; j_gene: TRBJ2-3; v_gene: TRBV7-8
CDR3nt: TGTGCCAGCAGTCCTGGACTAGCGGGGGTGTACCAAGAGACCCAGTACTTC; CDR3aa: CASSPGLAGVYQETQYF; abundance: NA; d_gene: TRBD2; j_gene: TRBJ2-5; v_gene: TRBV28